The clone carrying this TCR beta chain was detected many times. The antigen is unknown. The V gene's germline CDR1 is DFQATT and CDR2 SNEGSKA (reference sequence). This CDR3 contains 16 residues. Germline trimming cut 8 bases from V and 0 bases from J; bases unmatched to any gene: 10. These data are taken from a study of T cells in Graves' hyperthyroidism and ophthalmopathy. Overall study results and limits: Researchers found most expanded thyroid clonotypes above 0.001 in blood as well.

There were TCR beta CDR3 regions amplified from RNA transcripts. The primer set for the first-round RT-PCR of the TCR CDR3 was HTBI. TCRdb re-analysed the multiplex PCR reads in MiXCR, keeping a single row per CDR3 protein. The sample has roughly 500,000 distinct CDR3 sequences; about 14% are singletons. Patients aged 18 to 65 had newly diagnosed hyperthyroidism that had lasted under 2 months. PBMCs were derived from under 13 ml fresh peripheral blood. This TCR was sampled from a woman aged 25-40 years with Graves' hyperthyroidism that later progressed to Graves' ophthalmopathy. This chain connects TRBV20-1 to TRBJ2-1; 10 bases are shared with TRBD2. Sequenced input: blood. DNA for the CDR3: TGCAGTCTCGGACTAGCGGTACACTCCTCCTACAATGAGCAGTTCTTC. Protein sequence: CSLGLAVHSSYNEQFF.